These T cell receptor beta chains were read from a single sample in a study of early T cells in non-severe SARS-CoV-2 infection. MiXCR, run by TCRdb on the 5' RACE reads, gives a single entry per CDR3 protein. The table lists some 30,000 distinct CDR3 sequences, around 5.9% of them singletons. Sequenced: whole blood. These receptors all stem from an adult who was a healthcare worker with PCR-confirmed SARS-CoV-2 infection or an uninfected control (not recorded which). Each CDR3 is given with its conserved first and last residue. Fields, in order: clone size, V gene, D gene, J gene, CDR3 protein, CDR3 DNA. The D gene is left open where the match is weak. Clone size is shown for a subset of rows, as once, few, many or a class of expanded clone.

-	TRBV7-9	TRBD1	TRBJ2-7	CASSTGTGQSYEQYF	TGTGCCAGCAGCACCGGGACAGGGCAATCCTACGAGCAGTACTTC
many	TRBV5-5	-	TRBJ2-1	CASSLDVGQRGFEQFF	TGTGCCAGCAGCTTGGATGTCGGACAGAGGGGGTTTGAGCAGTTCTTC
few	TRBV28	TRBD1	TRBJ1-1	CATVQGSDTEAFF	TGTGCCACCGTACAGGGGTCCGACACTGAAGCTTTCTTT
many	TRBV5-5	-	TRBJ2-6	CASSPYQGSGANVLTF	TGTGCCAGCAGCCCTTACCAGGGTTCTGGGGCCAACGTCCTGACTTTC
few	TRBV6-2/TRBV6-3	-	TRBJ2-1	CASSSPRGSAKYNEQFF	TGTGCCAGCAGTTCCCCCAGGGGCTCCGCCAAGTACAATGAGCAGTTCTTC
many	TRBV10-3	-	TRBJ1-1	CAIRQGMGTEAFF	TGTGCCATCAGGCAGGGCATGGGCACTGAAGCTTTCTTT
many	TRBV11-2	-	TRBJ1-4	CASSLGTSAKLFF	TGTGCCAGCAGCTTAGGGACGTCTGCAAAACTGTTTTTT
many	TRBV6-5	-	TRBJ2-5	CASSLMPGETQYF	TGTGCCAGCAGTCTAATGCCTGGGGAGACCCAGTACTTC
-	TRBV4-2	-	TRBJ2-7	CASSQDPAGDEQYF	TGTGCCAGCAGCCAAGATCCGGCAGGGGACGAGCAGTACTTC
many	TRBV7-9	-	TRBJ2-2	CASSPPPGPGELFF	TGTGCCAGCAGCCCCCCTCCAGGGCCCGGGGAGCTGTTTTTT
-	TRBV24-1	TRBD1	TRBJ2-1	CATSDPRDREYNEQFF	TGTGCCACCAGTGATCCCCGGGACAGAGAATACAATGAGCAGTTCTTC
many	TRBV5-1	-	TRBJ2-7	CASRIGTFSYEQYF	TGCGCCAGTCGGATAGGGACTTTCTCCTACGAGCAGTACTTC
-	TRBV6-4	TRBD1	TRBJ1-5	CASTGQGACNRPQHF	TGTGCCAGCACTGGACAGGGGGCCTGCAATCGGCCCCAGCATTTT
-	TRBV18	TRBD1	TRBJ2-2	CASSHGQGPGELFF	TGTGCCAGCTCTCACGGACAGGGACCCGGGGAGCTGTTTTTT
many	TRBV19	TRBD2	TRBJ2-1	CASSYAGTSGRRSQFF	TGTGCCAGTAGTTACGCTGGGACTAGCGGGCGGCGGTCGCAGTTCTTC
many	TRBV9	TRBD1	TRBJ2-7	CASSVGAGGYEQYF	TGTGCCAGCAGCGTAGGAGCAGGGGGCTACGAGCAGTACTTC
many	TRBV29-1	-	TRBJ2-7	CSVEVATGEQYF	TGCAGCGTTGAGGTTGCTACGGGGGAGCAGTACTTC
many	TRBV12-5	TRBD1	TRBJ1-1	CASGLTGNPEAFF	TGTGCTAGTGGCCTGACAGGGAATCCTGAAGCTTTCTTT